The 32 T cell receptor beta chains below were found in one sample sequenced in a study of shared clonotypes between healthy human individuals. This table comes from immunoSEQ multiplex PCR, and its TCRdb copy is limited to in-frame clones, with some not included. This table holds some 2 million clones, 95% found once. The sample comprised naive CD4+ T cells sorted from blood. Subset given: CD45RA+ positively selected. All receptors derive from a man aged 18 to 35 in good health.

The CDR3 protein is CASSYDSRGYTF. The CDR3 DNA sequence: TGCGCCAGCAGTTACGACAGCCGGGGATACACCTTC. V usage is TRBV4-1 and J usage is TRBJ1-2; TRBD1 is a possible D gene (5 bases). This CDR3 is built from 12 residues. The V end was cut by 6 bases, the J end by 11 bases, with 16 bases between. Germline-derived CDR1 and CDR2 are MGHRA and YSYEKL.

The chain links TRBV29-1 to TRBJ1-2, with no clear D. V was trimmed by 5 bases and J by 5 bases, leaving 18 bases between them. The CDR3 extends over 14 amino acids. Germline V gene lookup returns CDR1 SQVTM and CDR2 ANQGSEA. The CDR3 DNA follows: TGCAGCGTTCAAAGACCCAGTACGGAGTATGGCTACACCTTC. Translated, it gives CSVQRPSTEYGYTF.

This clone was detected only once. This sequence joins TRBV4-3 and TRBJ2-2; D gene ambiguous. Germline V lookup: CDR1 LGHNA, CDR2 YSLEER. Trimming took off 1 base at V and 10 bases at J, with 10 bases between the two ends. CDR3 length: 13 amino acids. CDR3 DNA: TGCGCCAGCAGCCAAGTTCCTATTGTGGAGCTGTTTTTT. Protein product: CASSQVPIVELFF.

Notes on this clone: Other DNA sequences in this specimen translate into the identical CDR3. The V call is TRBV6-1, the J call TRBJ1-1; TRBD1 might be the D (5 bases). V was cut by 3 bases and J by 0 bases, with 8 bases left in between. Germline assignment: CDR1 MNHNS and CDR2 SASEGT. CDR3 size: 14 residues. CDR3 in DNA: TGTGCCAGCAGTGACGGGACCATGAACACTGAAGCTTTCTTT. It translates to CASSDGTMNTEAFF.

This chain links TRBV5-6 with TRBJ1-3; D is undetermined. CDR1 and CDR2 from the germline V gene are SGHDT and YYEEEE. V lost 0 bases and J 4 bases, leaving 5 bases between the germline ends. This CDR3 is built from 13 residues. The CDR3 here is CASSLAQGNTIYF. CDR3 DNA sequence: TGTGCCAGCAGCTTGGCCCAGGGAAACACCATATATTTT.

The genes are TRBV11-2 and TRBJ2-3, with 10 bases identical to TRBD2. V was clipped by 8 bases and J by 2 bases; unmatched bases: 1. The CDR3 has 13 amino acids. CDR1 is SGHAT, CDR2 FQNNGV, per germline. CDR3 in DNA: TGTGCCAGCGGGACTAGCGTCACAGATACGCAGTATTTT. It specifies CASGTSVTDTQYF.

The table lists this clone with a count of one. The chain carries TRBV7-9 and TRBJ1-4; tentatively, D is TRBD1 (5 bases). Trimming shortened V by 5 bases and J by 1 base, and 8 bases separated the two germline ends. Germline lookup yields CDR1 SEHNR and CDR2 FQNEAQ (reference sequence). The CDR3 runs to 14 residues. The CDR3 DNA sequence: TGTGCCAGCAGCGTGGGGGGAACTAATGAAAAACTGTTTTTT. Translation: CASSVGGTNEKLFF.

This clone was found once. The CDR3 bases are TGTGCCAGCAGCGCGCCACCGGGACAGGGTGATGGCTACACCTTC. Amino acid sequence: CASSAPPGQGDGYTF. The chain is built from TRBV9 and TRBJ1-2; 9 bases line up with TRBD1. This CDR3 has 15 residues. CDR1 and CDR2 (germline): SGDLS, YYNGEE. Losses at the gene ends were 3 bases for V and 6 bases for J; bases not matched to a gene: 9.

The chain joins TRBV29-1 to TRBJ2-1; 8 nucleotides agree with TRBD1. CDR1 and CDR2 (germline): SQVTM, ANQGSEA. This CDR3 region has 15 residues. J was trimmed by 0 bases and V by 6 bases; bases with no gene match: 7. The CDR3 reads CSVLGQEISYNEQFF. CDR3 nucleotide sequence: TGCAGCGTCCTGGGACAGGAGATCTCCTACAATGAGCAGTTCTTC.

The rearrangement joins TRBV4-1 to TRBJ2-7; TRBD1 agrees at 9 bases. CDR1 MGHRA and CDR2 YSYEKL come from the germline V gene. The CDR3 totals 14 residues. With 3 bases clipped from V and 7 bases from J, the junction kept 7 bases outside the gene matches. As DNA, the CDR3 is TGCGCCAGCAGCCACCCCGGACAGGGGAGGGAGCAGTACTTC. It is translated as CASSHPGQGREQYF.

The chain uses TRBV28 and TRBJ2-5; 11 positions match TRBD1. Germline lookup yields CDR1 MDHEN and CDR2 SYDVKM. V lost 3 bases to trimming and J lost 5 bases; unmatched junction nucleotides: 8. This CDR3 has 16 amino acids. The CDR3 spells CASSFPGQGVVETQYF. CDR3 DNA: TGTGCCAGCAGTTTCCCGGGACAGGGGGTTGTCGAGACCCAGTACTTC.

The chain links TRBV28 to TRBJ2-5; D may be TRBD2 (5 bases). CDR1 and CDR2 (germline): MDHEN, SYDVKM. Trimming shortened V by 5 bases and J by 6 bases, and 13 bases separated the two germline ends. CDR3 size: 13 residues. The CDR3 loop reads CASSTPGWKTQYF. Written as DNA, the CDR3 is TGTGCCAGCAGTACGCCGGGGTGGAAGACCCAGTACTTC. The whole variable domain, filled in from reference TRBV28 and TRBJ2-5, reads DVKVTQSSRYLVKRTGEKVFLECVQDMDHENMFWYRQDPGLGLRLIYFSYDVKMKEKGDIPEGYSVSREKKERFSLILESASTNQTSMYLCASSTPGWKTQYFGPGTRLLVL.

As for this clone: The same CDR3 arises from other DNA sequences in this sample as well. J is TRBJ2-1 and V is TRBV7-9, with 7 nucleotides matching TRBD2. V trimming: 3 bases; J trimming: 7 bases; junction bases outside the gene matches: 3. The germline V gene has CDR1 SEHNR and CDR2 FQNEAQ (reference sequence). This CDR3 has 13 residues. CDR3 protein: CASSLEAGNEQFF. As DNA, the CDR3 is TGTGCCAGCAGCTTGGAAGCGGGGAATGAGCAGTTCTTC.

The chain employs TRBV14 and TRBJ2-7; D is unresolved. Per the germline V gene, CDR1 is SGHDN and CDR2 is FVKESK. The CDR3 consists of 12 residues. Trimming left V 0 bases short and J 6 bases short, with 6 bases between. The CDR3 region is CASSQERSEQYF. The CDR3 DNA reads TGTGCCAGCAGCCAAGAAAGGAGCGAGCAGTACTTC.

The chain is built from TRBV10-2 and TRBJ2-3; 11 positions match TRBD2. Trimming at V came to 6 bases and at J to 1 base, leaving 3 bases not matched to a gene. Germline CDR1 reads WSHSY; CDR2 reads SAAADI. The CDR3 loop spans 15 amino acids. CDR3 residues: CASSASGGRTDTQYF. For the CDR3, the DNA is TGCGCCAGCAGCGCTAGCGGGGGGCGCACAGATACGCAGTATTTT.

Note on this clone: Other DNA sequences of this sample code for an identical CDR3. The chain joins TRBV30 to TRBJ1-1; 7 bases line up with TRBD1. The CDR3 extends over 12 amino acids. V gave up 5 bases and J gave up 2 bases; unmatched junction bases: 2. The germline V gene has CDR1 GTSNPN and CDR2 SVGIG (reference sequence). This CDR3 reads CAWDRVNTEAFF. CDR3 nucleotide sequence: TGTGCCTGGGACAGGGTAAACACTGAAGCTTTCTTT.

The V gene is TRBV9, the J gene TRBJ1-4; no clear D gene. Trimming stripped 4 bases from V and 11 bases from J, with 21 bases between. This CDR3 comprises 15 residues. Germline V gene sequence: CDR1 SGDLS, CDR2 YYNGEE. As DNA, the CDR3 is TGTGCCAGCAGCCCACAAGATCCGGGGTTTGAGAAACTGTTTTTT. This translates into CASSPQDPGFEKLFF. The entire variable domain, with the rest obtained from reference TRBV9 and TRBJ1-4, is as follows: DSGVTQTPKHLITATGQRVTLRCSPRSGDLSVYWYQQSLDQGLQFLIQYYNGEERAKGNILERFSAQQFPDLHSELNLSSLELGDSALYFCASSPQDPGFEKLFFGSGTQLSVL.

V gene TRBV7-8 combines with J gene TRBJ1-5; the D gene is possibly TRBD1 (5 bases). Trimming removed 4 bases at V and 2 bases at J, with 9 bases between. The CDR3 loop spans 14 amino acids. Germline-derived CDR1 and CDR2 are SGHVS and FQNEAQ. The CDR3 loop reads CASSSRDRNQPQHF. CDR3 coding DNA: TGTGCCAGCAGCTCCAGGGATCGCAATCAGCCCCAGCATTTT.

The chain recombines TRBV2 with TRBJ2-2, with D maybe TRBD2 (6 bases). Germline-derived CDR1 and CDR2 are SNHLY and FYNNEI. CDR3 length: 14 amino acids. V lost 7 bases and J 4 bases, leaving 13 bases between the germline ends. The CDR3: CASTGVPGTGELFF. As DNA, the CDR3 is TGTGCCAGCACGGGGGTTCCGGGCACCGGGGAGCTGTTTTTT.

This rearrangement joins TRBV6-1 to TRBJ2-5, with 9 bases fitting TRBD2. The junction had 10 bases not matched to a gene; V was cut back by 7 bases and J by 4 bases. Germline lookup yields CDR1 MNHNS and CDR2 SASEGT. This CDR3 has 15 amino acids. CDR3 nucleotide sequence: TGTGCCAGCATAGGTCTGGCGGGGGGGCCAGAGACCCAGTACTTC. This translates into CASIGLAGGPETQYF.

The chain joins TRBV9 to TRBJ1-4, with a tentative D call TRBD1 (6 bases). CDR1 and CDR2 from the germline V gene are SGDLS and YYNGEE. The length of the CDR3 is 15 residues. V lost 2 bases and J lost 8, with 16 bases in between. The CDR3 loop is CASSVRGALGEKLFF. CDR3 bases: TGTGCCAGCAGCGTTCGGGGGGCCCTTGGCGAAAAACTGTTTTTT.

The J gene is TRBJ2-1, the V gene TRBV28; weak D call: TRBD1 (6 bases). The CDR3 sequence is 15 residues long. The germline V gene encodes CDR1 MDHEN and CDR2 SYDVKM. V was shortened by 3 bases and J by 3 bases, with 12 bases between the two germline ends. The CDR3 sequence is CASSLDSQYYNEQFF. As DNA, the CDR3 is TGTGCCAGCAGTTTGGACAGCCAATACTACAATGAGCAGTTCTTC.

The gene calls are TRBV5-1 and TRBJ2-7; the match to TRBD2 covers 9 bases. V lost 1 base to trimming and J lost 0 bases; unmatched junction nucleotides: 8. Germline-derived CDR1 and CDR2 are SGHRS and YFSETQ. The CDR3 sequence is 17 residues long. CDR3 amino acids: CASSLSLLAGNSYEQYF. For the CDR3, the DNA is TGCGCCAGCAGCTTGAGTCTTCTAGCGGGGAACTCCTACGAGCAGTACTTC.

V usage is TRBV7-9 and J usage is TRBJ1-1, with a tentative D call TRBD1 (5 bases). CDR1 is SEHNR, CDR2 FQNEAQ, per germline (reference sequence). This CDR3 contains 13 residues. V lost 3 bases, J lost 3 bases, and 8 bases lay in between. CDR3 region: CASSLLGHTEAFF. CDR3 DNA: TGTGCCAGCAGCTTGCTGGGGCACACTGAAGCTTTCTTT.

This chain uses TRBV29-1 with TRBJ2-7; weak D call: TRBD1 (6 bases). CDR1 SQVTM and CDR2 ANQGSEA come from the germline V gene. The CDR3 is 13 residues long. V gave up 3 bases and J gave up 6 bases, with 15 bases separating them. CDR3 in amino acids: CSVDPGQGGEQYF. CDR3 coding DNA: TGCAGCGTTGACCCGGGACAAGGCGGCGAGCAGTACTTC.

The CDR3 bases are TGTGCCAGCAGTTTGGGACAGGCTAGCAATCAGCCCCAGCATTTT. As protein: CASSLGQASNQPQHF. The rearrangement uses TRBV28 and TRBJ1-5, with 8 bases matching TRBD1. The length of the CDR3 is 15 residues. Germline V gene lookup returns CDR1 MDHEN and CDR2 SYDVKM. The V gene end was trimmed by 3 bases and the J gene end by 0 bases; junction bases not matched to a gene: 1.

The chain combines TRBV5-4 with TRBJ1-1; D possibly corresponds to TRBD1 (6 bases). Germline CDR1 reads SGHNT; CDR2 reads YYREEE (reference sequence). The germline V and J ends were trimmed by 4 bases and 3 bases, with 10 bases remaining between them. This CDR3 is built from 13 residues. The CDR3 loop is CASSTGFDTEAFF. The CDR3 DNA follows: TGTGCCAGCAGCACAGGGTTTGACACTGAAGCTTTCTTT.

This clone was detected once. The chain uses TRBV27 and TRBJ2-7; a weak D match, TRBD1 (5 bases). V dropped 5 bases and J dropped 1 base, with 18 bases sitting between them. CDR1 and CDR2 (germline): MNHEY, SMNVEV (reference sequence). There are 16 residues in the CDR3. The CDR3 sequence is CASSPYLQVGSYEQYF. DNA of the CDR3: TGTGCCAGCAGTCCCTATCTACAGGTTGGATCCTACGAGCAGTACTTC.

Concerning this clone: In the same sample, other DNA sequences code for this CDR3. The chain recombines TRBV5-6 with TRBJ2-7; no definite D call. Germline lookup yields CDR1 SGHDT and CDR2 YYEEEE. V lost 0 bases and J lost 1, with 5 bases in between. This CDR3 is 13 amino acids long. CDR3 coding DNA: TGTGCCAGCAGCTTGGCGAGATCCTACGAGCAGTACTTC. Translation: CASSLARSYEQYF.

The chain joins TRBV28 to TRBJ1-2; 7 bases are shared with TRBD1. Germline loops: CDR1 MDHEN, CDR2 SYDVKM. V lost 6 bases and J lost 4; bases outside the gene matches: 11. CDR3 length equals 15 residues. For the CDR3, the DNA is TGTGCCAGCAGGTCCGGGACAGTGACTTTCTATGGCTACACCTTC. Translation: CASRSGTVTFYGYTF.

Note on this clone: The sample carries other DNA sequences with the same CDR3. The chain joins TRBV28 to TRBJ2-2; 8 positions match TRBD1. Germline loops: CDR1 MDHEN, CDR2 SYDVKM. The ends lost 6 bases at V and 1 base at J; junction bases unmatched: 4. This CDR3 has 15 amino acids. The DNA of the CDR3 is TGTGCCAGCAGAACCGGGACAGGGAACACCGGGGAGCTGTTTTTT. Its protein product is CASRTGTGNTGELFF. Supplemented by reference TRBV28 and TRBJ2-2, the full variable domain reads DVKVTQSSRYLVKRTGEKVFLECVQDMDHENMFWYRQDPGLGLRLIYFSYDVKMKEKGDIPEGYSVSREKKERFSLILESASTNQTSMYLCASRTGTGNTGELFFGEGSRLTVL.

The chain links TRBV5-1 to TRBJ2-1; 10 bases agree with TRBD2. V gave up 5 bases and J gave up 4 bases; unmatched junction bases: 12. The CDR3 runs 17 residues. Looked up from germline, CDR1 is SGHRS and CDR2 is YFSETQ. DNA of the CDR3: TGCGCCAGCAGTCCCCCTGCTAGAGCGGGGGGGTACAATGAGCAGTTCTTC. Protein sequence: CASSPPARAGGYNEQFF.